These T cell receptor beta chains were read from a single sample in a study of cytomegalovirus exposure and HLA in healthy donors. Data came from immunoSEQ multiplex PCR; TCRdb stores just in-frame clones and leaves some out. The table shows about 200,000 clones, with about three quarters occurring only once. The sequenced material came from PBMCs. Receptors originate from a man aged 18 to 30 in good health and CMV-seronegative. The CDR3 runs from the conserved cysteine through the conserved F or W. A D gene is named only where the DNA matches it firmly. Size tells how often a clone was seen (once, few, many) or the class of an expanded clone, and some rows leave it out.

>TRBJ1-1|TRBV30|-|once
CAFSVNTEAFF
TGTGCCTTTTCTGTCAACACTGAAGCTTTCTTT
>TRBJ2-2|TRBV7-7|-|-
CASSLDQGFTGELFF
TGTGCTAGCAGCTTAGATCAGGGGTTCACCGGGGAGCTGTTTTTT
>TRBJ2-7|TRBV7-9|TRBD1|-
CASSLEGTGAHEQYF
TGTGCCAGCAGCTTAGAAGGGACAGGGGCTCACGAGCAGTACTTC
>TRBJ2-5|TRBV5-1|-|once
CASSLMGAIEETQYF
TGCGCCAGCAGCTTGATGGGGGCCATAGAAGAGACCCAGTACTTC
>TRBJ1-1|TRBV6-5|TRBD1|-
CASTRQGANTEAFF
TGTGCCAGCACGAGACAGGGGGCGAACACTGAAGCTTTCTTT
>TRBJ1-1|TRBV7-9|-|-
CASHGGALNTEAFF
TGTGCCAGCCATGGGGGGGCACTGAACACTGAAGCTTTCTTT
>TRBJ2-7|TRBV10-3|TRBD1|-
CAISGTGGEYEQYF
TGTGCCATCAGCGGGACAGGGGGCGAATACGAGCAGTACTTC
>TRBJ2-4|TRBV19|TRBD1|-
CASRGRGQLFKAKNIQYF
TGTGCCAGTAGAGGCAGGGGGCAACTCTTCAAAGCCAAAAACATTCAGTACTTC
>TRBJ1-1|TRBV6-5|TRBD1|few
CASSPRTGATEAFF
TGTGCCAGCAGTCCCAGGACAGGGGCAACTGAAGCTTTCTTT
>TRBJ2-1|TRBV7-9|TRBD2|-
CSSSHGLAWFF
TGTTCCAGCAGCCATGGACTAGCTTGGTTCTTC
>TRBJ2-7|TRBV12-5|-|few
CASGFGTGDPYEQYF
TGTGCTAGTGGTTTCGGTACGGGAGATCCCTACGAGCAGTACTTC
>TRBJ2-7|TRBV19|TRBD2|-
CASSGPTGGEQYF
TGTGCCAGTAGTGGCCCAACCGGGGGGGAGCAGTACTTC
>TRBJ2-7|TRBV28|TRBD2|-
CASRTSGRAIKYF
TGTGCCAGCAGGACTAGCGGGAGGGCCATAAAGTACTTC
>TRBJ2-7|TRBV18|TRBD2|-
CASSPLTTSGRNEQYF
TGTGCCAGCTCACCGTTGACGACTAGCGGGAGGAACGAGCAGTACTTC
>TRBJ2-7|TRBV11-3|TRBD2|-
CASSLEMRGGTYEQYF
TGTGCCAGCAGCTTAGAGATGCGGGGGGGCACCTACGAGCAGTACTTC
>TRBJ1-2|TRBV19|-|few
CASSNQIGVGYTF
TGTGCCAGTAGTAACCAGATAGGGGTTGGCTACACCTTC
>TRBJ2-1|TRBV2|TRBD2|-
CATRGPAGGLYNEQFF
TGTGCCACCCGGGGGCCCGCGGGGGGGCTTTACAATGAGCAGTTCTTC
>TRBJ2-2|TRBV15|-|few
CATSREQASTGELFF
TGTGCCACCAGCAGAGAACAGGCAAGCACCGGGGAGCTGTTTTTT
>TRBJ2-7|TRBV10-1|TRBD2|-
CASALWGLADSYEQYF
TGCGCCAGCGCGTTATGGGGACTAGCGGATTCCTACGAGCAGTACTTC
>TRBJ1-1|TRBV6-6|-|-
CASSYLGLNNTEAFF
TGTGCCAGCAGTTACTTGGGACTTAACAACACTGAAGCTTTCTTT
>TRBJ2-7|TRBV28|TRBD1|-
CASRPPPGQGNYEQYF
TGTGCCAGCAGACCACCCCCGGGACAGGGAAACTACGAGCAGTACTTC
>TRBJ1-1|TRBV19|-|-
CASSTRQWLGTEAFF
TGTGCCAGTAGTACACGACAGTGGTTGGGGACTGAAGCTTTCTTT
>TRBJ1-2|TRBV7-6|TRBD1|-
CASSNGDRDYGYTF
TGTGCCAGCAGCAACGGGGACAGGGACTATGGCTACACCTTC
>TRBJ1-2|TRBV19|-|-
CASLGTPDYGYTF
TGTGCCAGTCTAGGGACACCCGACTATGGCTACACCTTC
>TRBJ2-3|TRBV21-1|-|once
CASIHKGNSGRAGGDTQYF
TGTGCCAGCATCCACAAAGGAAATAGCGGGAGGGCCGGGGGAGATACGCAGTATTTT
>TRBJ2-5|TRBV7-3|TRBD2|-
CASSSTGRGGRETQYF
TGTGCCAGCAGCTCCACGGGGCGGGGGGGCCGAGAGACCCAGTACTTC
>TRBJ1-1|TRBV21-1|-|-
CASWDTEAFF
TGTGCCAGTTGGGACACCGAAGCTTTCTTT
>TRBJ2-2|TRBV11-2|-|-
CASSLMTANTGELFF
TGTGCCAGCAGCTTAATGACAGCTAACACCGGGGAGCTGTTTTTT
>TRBJ2-2|TRBV11-3|TRBD1|-
CASSHPGQSTGELFF
TGTGCCAGCAGCCACCCGGGACAGTCCACCGGGGAGCTGTTTTTT
>TRBJ2-3|TRBV11-2|-|-
CASSLTSEDTQYF
TGTGCCAGCAGTCTGACTAGTGAGGATACGCAGTATTTT
>TRBJ2-7|TRBV7-2|TRBD2|-
CASSPSGWSSGAYEQYF
TGTGCCAGCAGCCCAAGCGGGTGGTCTAGCGGGGCCTACGAGCAGTACTTC
>TRBJ1-5|TRBV7-2|-|-
CASSLGGQNQPQHF
TGTGCCAGCAGCTTAGGGGGCCAGAATCAGCCCCAGCATTTT
>TRBJ2-1|TRBV19|-|-
CASSVRDNYLSYNEQFF
TGTGCCAGTAGTGTCCGGGACAACTATTTGTCCTACAATGAGCAGTTCTTC
>TRBJ2-4|TRBV30|TRBD1|-
CAWSKYPGQGNIQYF
TGTGCCTGGAGTAAGTACCCGGGACAGGGTAACATTCAGTACTTC
>TRBJ2-5|TRBV18|TRBD2|-
CASSPTGTSGSETQYF
TGTGCCAGCTCACCAACCGGGACTAGCGGGAGTGAGACCCAGTACTTC
>TRBJ1-2|TRBV28|-|once
CASSFNAGIHNGYTF
TGTGCCAGCAGTTTCAACGCCGGGATCCACAATGGCTACACCTTC
>TRBJ2-7|TRBV7-9|-|-
CASSLNQQAYEQYF
TGTGCCAGCAGCTTAAATCAACAGGCCTACGAGCAGTACTTC
>TRBJ2-7|TRBV21-1|-|few
CASSNLRLAGYEQYF
TGTGCCAGCAGCAACCTTCGACTAGCAGGTTACGAGCAGTACTTC
>TRBJ1-2|TRBV27|-|-
CASSLGGAGGYTF
TGTGCCAGCAGTTTAGGGGGCGCAGGTGGCTACACCTTC
>TRBJ2-2|TRBV6-5|-|-
CASSYSTGAGELFF
TGTGCCAGCAGTTACTCGACGGGGGCCGGGGAGCTGTTTTTT
>TRBJ2-1|TRBV18|-|-
CASSKDSHNEQFF
TGTGCCAGCTCAAAAGACAGCCACAATGAGCAGTTCTTC
>TRBJ2-3|TRBV6-4|-|-
CASRATDASADTQYF
TGTGCCAGTAGAGCGACAGACGCCTCTGCAGATACGCAGTATTTT
>TRBJ2-3|TRBV28|-|-
CASIFGGIGALSTDTQYF
TGTGCCAGCATCTTCGGAGGGATTGGAGCGCTGAGCACAGATACGCAGTATTTT
>TRBJ2-7|TRBV5-4|TRBD2|-
CASSQPWTSGDSEQYF
TGTGCCAGCAGCCAGCCGTGGACTAGCGGGGACAGCGAGCAGTACTTC